This T cell receptor beta chain was identified in a study of CD8+CD57+ T cells in acquired aplastic anemia. For the study at large: An average of roughly 2.9 ug of DNA was obtained from sorted CD4+ and CD8+ cells.

The study, taken as a whole, reports: There were over 25 CD8+ CDR3 sequences that occurred in both patients and controls. Patients showed no significant difference from controls in CD8+ Simpson's diversity.

As to this clonotype: The antigen is unknown.

The germline CDR1 and CDR2 sequences are DFQATT and SNEGSKA (reference sequence). The CDR3 contains 14 residues. With 3 bases removed from V and 6 bases from J, the gap between germline ends came to 17 bases. The template for TCR beta VDJ and CDR3 sequence profiling was genomic DNA. TCRdb used MiXCR to reprocess the reads, holding one entry per CDR3 protein. This sample has 150,000 to 200,000 distinct CDR3 sequences, with over 60% found just once. V gene TRBV20-1 combines with J gene TRBJ1-1; D unclear. This clonotype originated in a human donor with severe aplastic anemia or a healthy control (not recorded which). Source material: sorted CD4+, CD8+, or CD8+CD57+ T cells (not recorded which) from PBMCs. The CDR3: CSASRRTTVPEAFF. CDR3 DNA sequence: TGCAGTGCTAGTCGACGGACTACGGTTCCTGAAGCTTTCTTT.